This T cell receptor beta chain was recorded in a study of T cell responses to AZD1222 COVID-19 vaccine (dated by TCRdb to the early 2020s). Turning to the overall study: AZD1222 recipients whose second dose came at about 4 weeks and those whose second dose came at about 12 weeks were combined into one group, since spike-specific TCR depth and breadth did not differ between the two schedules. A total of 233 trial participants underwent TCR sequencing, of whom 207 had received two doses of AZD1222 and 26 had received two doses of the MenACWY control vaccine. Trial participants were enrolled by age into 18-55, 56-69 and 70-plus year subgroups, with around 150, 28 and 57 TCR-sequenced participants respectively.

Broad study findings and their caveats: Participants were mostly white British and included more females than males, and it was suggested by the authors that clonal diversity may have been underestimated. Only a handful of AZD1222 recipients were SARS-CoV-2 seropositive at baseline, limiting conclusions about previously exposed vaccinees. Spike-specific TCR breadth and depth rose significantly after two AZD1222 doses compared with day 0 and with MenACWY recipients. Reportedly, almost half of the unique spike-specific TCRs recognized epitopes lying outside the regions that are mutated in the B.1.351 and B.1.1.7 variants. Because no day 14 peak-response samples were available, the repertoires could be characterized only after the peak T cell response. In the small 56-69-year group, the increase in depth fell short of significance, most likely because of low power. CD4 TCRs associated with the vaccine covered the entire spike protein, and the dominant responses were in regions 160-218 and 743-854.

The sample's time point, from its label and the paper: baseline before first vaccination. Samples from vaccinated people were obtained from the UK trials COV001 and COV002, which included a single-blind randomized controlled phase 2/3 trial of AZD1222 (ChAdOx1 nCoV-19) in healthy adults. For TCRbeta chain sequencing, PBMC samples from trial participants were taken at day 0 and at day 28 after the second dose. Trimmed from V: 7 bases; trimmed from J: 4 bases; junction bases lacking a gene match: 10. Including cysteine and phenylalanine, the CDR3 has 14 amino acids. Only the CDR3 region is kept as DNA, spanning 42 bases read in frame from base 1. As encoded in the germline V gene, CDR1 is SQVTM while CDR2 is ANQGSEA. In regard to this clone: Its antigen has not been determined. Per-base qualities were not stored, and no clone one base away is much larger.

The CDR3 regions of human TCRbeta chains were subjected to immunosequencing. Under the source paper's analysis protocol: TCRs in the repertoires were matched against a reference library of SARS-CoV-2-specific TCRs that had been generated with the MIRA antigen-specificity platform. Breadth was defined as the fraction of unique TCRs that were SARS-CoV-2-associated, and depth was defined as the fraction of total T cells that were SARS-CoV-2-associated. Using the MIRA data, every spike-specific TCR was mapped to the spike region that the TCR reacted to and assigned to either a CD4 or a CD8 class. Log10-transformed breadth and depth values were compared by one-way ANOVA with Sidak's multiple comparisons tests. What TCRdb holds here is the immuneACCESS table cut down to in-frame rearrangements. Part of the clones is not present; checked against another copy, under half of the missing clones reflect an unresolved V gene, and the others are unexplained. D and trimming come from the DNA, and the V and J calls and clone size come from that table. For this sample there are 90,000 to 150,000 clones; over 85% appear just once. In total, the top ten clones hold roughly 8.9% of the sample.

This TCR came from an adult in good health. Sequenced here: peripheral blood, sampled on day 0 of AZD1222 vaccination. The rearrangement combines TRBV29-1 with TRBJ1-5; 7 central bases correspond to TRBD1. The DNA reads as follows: TGCAGCGCTGTACCGACAGGGAGTAATCAGCCCCAGCATTTT. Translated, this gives CSAVPTGSNQPQHF.